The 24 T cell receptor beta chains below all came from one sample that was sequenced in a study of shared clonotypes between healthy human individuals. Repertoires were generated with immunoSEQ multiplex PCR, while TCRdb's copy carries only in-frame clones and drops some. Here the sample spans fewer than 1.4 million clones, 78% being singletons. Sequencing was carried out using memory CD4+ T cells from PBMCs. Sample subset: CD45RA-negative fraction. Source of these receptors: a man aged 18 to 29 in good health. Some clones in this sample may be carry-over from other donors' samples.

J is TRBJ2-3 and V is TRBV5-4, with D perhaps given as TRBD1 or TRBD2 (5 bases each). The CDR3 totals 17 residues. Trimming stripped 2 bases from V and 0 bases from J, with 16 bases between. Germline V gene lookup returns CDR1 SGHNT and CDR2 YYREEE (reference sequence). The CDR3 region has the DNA TGTGCCAGCAGCTTTCTTCGGGGCGGTGGGAGCACAGATACGCAGTATTTT. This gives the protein CASSFLRGGGSTDTQYF.

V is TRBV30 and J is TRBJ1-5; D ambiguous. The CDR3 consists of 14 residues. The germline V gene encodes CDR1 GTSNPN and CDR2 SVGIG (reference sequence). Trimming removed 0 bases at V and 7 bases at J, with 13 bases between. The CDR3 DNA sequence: TGTGCCTGGAGTGTACTCGCGGGGAACCAGCCCCAGCATTTT. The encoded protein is CAWSVLAGNQPQHF.

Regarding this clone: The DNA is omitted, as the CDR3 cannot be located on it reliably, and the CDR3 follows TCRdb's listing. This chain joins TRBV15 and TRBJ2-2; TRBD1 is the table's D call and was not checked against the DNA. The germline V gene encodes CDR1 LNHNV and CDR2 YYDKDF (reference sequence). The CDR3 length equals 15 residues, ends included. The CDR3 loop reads CATSREGQFFGELFF.

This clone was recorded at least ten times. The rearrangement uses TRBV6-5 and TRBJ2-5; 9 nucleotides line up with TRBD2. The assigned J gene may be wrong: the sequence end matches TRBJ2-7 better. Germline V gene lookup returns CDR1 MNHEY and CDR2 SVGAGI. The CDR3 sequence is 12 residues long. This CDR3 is CASMTSGYEQYF. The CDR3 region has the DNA TGTGCCAGTATGACTAGCGGATACGAGCAGTACTTC.

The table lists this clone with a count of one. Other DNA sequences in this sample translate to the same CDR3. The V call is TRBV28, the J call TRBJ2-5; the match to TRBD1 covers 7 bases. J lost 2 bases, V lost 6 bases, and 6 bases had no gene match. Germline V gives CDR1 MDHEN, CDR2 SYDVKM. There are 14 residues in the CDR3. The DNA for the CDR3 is TGTGCCAGCAGGTCGGGGACAGCACAAGAGACCCAGTACTTC. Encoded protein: CASRSGTAQETQYF. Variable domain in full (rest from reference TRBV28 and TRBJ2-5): DVKVTQSSRYLVKRTGEKVFLECVQDMDHENMFWYRQDPGLGLRLIYFSYDVKMKEKGDIPEGYSVSREKKERFSLILESASTNQTSMYLCASRSGTAQETQYFGPGTRLLVL.

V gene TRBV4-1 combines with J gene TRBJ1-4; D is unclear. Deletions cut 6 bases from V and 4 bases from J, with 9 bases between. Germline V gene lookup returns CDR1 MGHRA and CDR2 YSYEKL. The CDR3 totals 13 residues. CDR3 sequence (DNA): TGCGCCAGCAGTAGGGCAGGTAATGAAAAACTGTTTTTT. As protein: CASSRAGNEKLFF.

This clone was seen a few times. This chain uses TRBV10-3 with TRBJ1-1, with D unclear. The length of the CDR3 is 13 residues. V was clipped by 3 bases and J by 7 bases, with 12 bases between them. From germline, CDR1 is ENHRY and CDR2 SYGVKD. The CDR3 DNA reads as TGTGCCATCAGTGACTCGGGTTGGGGTGAAGCTTTCTTT. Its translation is CAISDSGWGEAFF.

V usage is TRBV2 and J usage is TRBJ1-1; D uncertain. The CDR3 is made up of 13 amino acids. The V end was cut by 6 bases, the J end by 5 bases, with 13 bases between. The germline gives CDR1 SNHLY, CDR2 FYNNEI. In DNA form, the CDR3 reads TGTGCCAGCAGGGAGGGCGAAAAAACTGAAGCTTTCTTT. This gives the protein CASREGEKTEAFF.

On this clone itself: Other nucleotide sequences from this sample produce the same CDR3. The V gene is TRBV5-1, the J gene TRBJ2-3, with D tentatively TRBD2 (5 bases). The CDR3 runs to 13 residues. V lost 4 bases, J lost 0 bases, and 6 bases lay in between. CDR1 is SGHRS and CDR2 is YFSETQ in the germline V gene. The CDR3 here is CASSGGSTDTQYF. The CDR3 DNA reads TGCGCCAGCAGCGGCGGGAGCACAGATACGCAGTATTTT.

The CDR3 is CASSQGTVTEAFF. The CDR3 DNA follows: TGTGCCAGCAGCCAGGGGACAGTAACTGAAGCTTTCTTT. The chain recombines TRBV14 with TRBJ1-1; 7 bases are a match to TRBD1. The junction had 3 bases not matched to a gene; V was cut back by 3 bases and J by 5 bases. CDR3 length: 13 amino acids. Germline V gene lookup returns CDR1 SGHDN and CDR2 FVKESK.

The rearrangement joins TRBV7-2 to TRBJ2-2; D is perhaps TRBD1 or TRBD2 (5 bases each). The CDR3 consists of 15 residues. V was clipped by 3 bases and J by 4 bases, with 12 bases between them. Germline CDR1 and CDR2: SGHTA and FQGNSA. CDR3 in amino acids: CASSLGRDPTGELFF. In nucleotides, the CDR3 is TGTGCCAGCAGCTTGGGCAGGGACCCCACCGGGGAGCTGTTTTTT.

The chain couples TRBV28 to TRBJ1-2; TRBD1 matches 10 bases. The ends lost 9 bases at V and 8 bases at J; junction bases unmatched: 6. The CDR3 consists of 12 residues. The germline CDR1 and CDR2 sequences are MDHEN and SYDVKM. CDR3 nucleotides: TGTGCCAGTTGGGACAGGGGTAACGGCTACACCTTC. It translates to CASWDRGNGYTF.

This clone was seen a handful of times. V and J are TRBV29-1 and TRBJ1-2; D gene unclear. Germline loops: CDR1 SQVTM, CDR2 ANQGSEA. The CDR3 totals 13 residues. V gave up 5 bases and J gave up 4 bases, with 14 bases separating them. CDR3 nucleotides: TGCAGCGTTCTGACCCCTGGCGGCTATGGCTACACCTTC. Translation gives CSVLTPGGYGYTF.

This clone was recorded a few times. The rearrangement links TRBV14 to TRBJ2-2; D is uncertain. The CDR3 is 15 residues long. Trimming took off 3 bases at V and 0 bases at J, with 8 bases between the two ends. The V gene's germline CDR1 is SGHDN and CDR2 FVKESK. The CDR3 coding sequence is TGTGCCAGCAGCCAGACCTTCGCGAACACCGGGGAGCTGTTTTTT. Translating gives CASSQTFANTGELFF.

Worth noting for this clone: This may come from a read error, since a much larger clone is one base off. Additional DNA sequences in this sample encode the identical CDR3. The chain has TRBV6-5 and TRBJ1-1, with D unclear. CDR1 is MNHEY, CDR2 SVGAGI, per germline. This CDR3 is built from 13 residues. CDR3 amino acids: CASSSSQVAEAFF. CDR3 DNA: TGTGCCAGCAGCTCGAGTCAGGTGGCTGAAGCTTTTTTT.

In DNA, the CDR3 is TGTGCCAGCAGTGTTGTAGCGGGAGGGAACACCGGGGAGCTGTTTTTT. Encoded protein: CASSVVAGGNTGELFF. The chain recombines TRBV6-1 with TRBJ2-2; 10 nucleotides align to TRBD2. The J segment lost 1 base and the V segment lost 4 bases, leaving 3 bases of the junction unmatched. This CDR3 region has 16 residues. CDR1 is MNHNS and CDR2 is SASEGT in the germline V gene.

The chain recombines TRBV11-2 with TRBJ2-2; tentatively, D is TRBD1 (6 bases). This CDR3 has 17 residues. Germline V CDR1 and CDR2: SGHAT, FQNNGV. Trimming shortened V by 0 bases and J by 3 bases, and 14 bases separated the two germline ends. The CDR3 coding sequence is TGTGCCAGCAGCTTAGAAGTGGGGGCGTTAGACACCGGGGAGCTGTTTTTT. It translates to CASSLEVGALDTGELFF.

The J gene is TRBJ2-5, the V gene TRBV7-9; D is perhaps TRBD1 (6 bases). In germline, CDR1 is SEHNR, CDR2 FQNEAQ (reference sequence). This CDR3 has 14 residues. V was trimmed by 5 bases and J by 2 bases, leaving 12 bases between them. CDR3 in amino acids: CASSTFQGQETQYF. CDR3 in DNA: TGTGCCAGCAGCACCTTCCAGGGGCAAGAGACCCAGTACTTC.

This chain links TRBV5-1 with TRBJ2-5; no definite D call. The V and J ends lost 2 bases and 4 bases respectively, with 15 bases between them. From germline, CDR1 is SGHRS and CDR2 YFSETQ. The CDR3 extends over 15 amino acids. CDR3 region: CASSFSSPQGETQYF. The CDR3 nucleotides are TGCGCCAGCAGCTTTAGTAGCCCCCAAGGAGAGACCCAGTACTTC. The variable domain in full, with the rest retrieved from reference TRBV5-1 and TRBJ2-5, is KAGVTQTPRYLIKTRGQQVTLSCSPISGHRSVSWYQQTPGQGLQFLFEYFSETQRNKGNFPGRFSGRQFSNSRSEMNVSTLELGDSALYLCASSFSSPQGETQYFGPGTRLLVL.

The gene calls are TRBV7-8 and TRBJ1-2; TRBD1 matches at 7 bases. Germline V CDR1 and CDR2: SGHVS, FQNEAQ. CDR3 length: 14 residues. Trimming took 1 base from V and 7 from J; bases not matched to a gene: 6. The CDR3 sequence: CASSLGQGRFGYTF. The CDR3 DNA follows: TGTGCCAGCAGCTTAGGACAGGGCAGGTTTGGCTACACCTTC.

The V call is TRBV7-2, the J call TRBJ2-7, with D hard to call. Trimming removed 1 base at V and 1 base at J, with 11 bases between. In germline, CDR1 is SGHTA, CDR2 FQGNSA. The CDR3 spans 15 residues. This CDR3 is CASSLEPVGSYEQYF. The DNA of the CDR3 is TGTGCCAGCAGCTTAGAACCAGTAGGATCCTACGAGCAGTACTTC.

The CDR3 bases are TGTGCCAGCAGTCTACCCCAGACAGGGTCCAGGGGTTTCTTT. Protein: CASSLPQTGSRGFF. The rearrangement joins TRBV28 to TRBJ1-1; TRBD1 aligns across 7 bases. This CDR3 has 14 residues. Looked up from germline, CDR1 is MDHEN and CDR2 is SYDVKM. V trimming: 5 bases; J trimming: 13 bases; junction bases outside the gene matches: 16.

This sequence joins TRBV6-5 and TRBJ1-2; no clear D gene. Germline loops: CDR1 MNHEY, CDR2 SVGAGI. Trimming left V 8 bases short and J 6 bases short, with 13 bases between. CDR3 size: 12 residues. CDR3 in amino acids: CASGRRSHGYTF. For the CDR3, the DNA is TGTGCCAGCGGTCGGCGGAGCCATGGCTACACCTTC.

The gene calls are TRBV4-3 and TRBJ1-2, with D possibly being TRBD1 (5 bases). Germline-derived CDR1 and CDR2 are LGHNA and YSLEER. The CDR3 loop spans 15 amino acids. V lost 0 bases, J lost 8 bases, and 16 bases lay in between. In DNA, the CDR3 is TGCGCCAGCAGCCAAGACCCCCAGCAGGGCTTGGGCTACACCTTC. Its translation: CASSQDPQQGLGYTF.